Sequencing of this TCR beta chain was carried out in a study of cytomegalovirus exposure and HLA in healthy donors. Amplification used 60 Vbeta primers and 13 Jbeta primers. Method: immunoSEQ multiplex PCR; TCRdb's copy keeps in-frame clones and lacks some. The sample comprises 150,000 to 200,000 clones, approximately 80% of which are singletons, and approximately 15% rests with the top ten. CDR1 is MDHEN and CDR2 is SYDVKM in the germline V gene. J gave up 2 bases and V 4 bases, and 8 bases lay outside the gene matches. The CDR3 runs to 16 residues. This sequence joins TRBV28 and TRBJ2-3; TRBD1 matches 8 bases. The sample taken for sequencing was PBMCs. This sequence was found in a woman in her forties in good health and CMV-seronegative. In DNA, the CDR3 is TGTGCCAGCAGTTCACTTTTGGACAGGGACACAGATACGCAGTATTTT. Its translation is CASSSLLDRDTDTQYF.